This T cell receptor (beta chain) was observed in a study of technical replicates of blood from a handful of donors. Clones were sequenced by immunoSEQ multiplex PCR, and TCRdb holds only the in-frame ones, with some missing. This table holds 90,000 to 100,000 clones, 90% to 96% found once. Germline V gene lookup returns CDR1 SGHRS and CDR2 YFSETQ. The CDR3 covers 15 residues. V was pared by 2 bases and J by 4 bases, with 8 bases of the junction left unmatched. Sequencing used T cells isolated from PBMCs. This TCR was sampled from a human donor in good health. The chain employs TRBV5-1 and TRBJ1-1, with 7 bases matching TRBD1. CDR3 loop: CASSFFRGEITEAFF. As DNA, the CDR3 is TGCGCCAGCAGCTTCTTCAGGGGGGAGATCACTGAAGCTTTCTTT. Looking up the rest from reference TRBV5-1 and TRBJ1-1 gives the full variable domain: KAGVTQTPRYLIKTRGQQVTLSCSPISGHRSVSWYQQTPGQGLQFLFEYFSETQRNKGNFPGRFSGRQFSNSRSEMNVSTLELGDSALYLCASSFFRGEITEAFFGQGTRLTVV.